The clone carrying this TCR beta chain has at least ten counts. One entry per CDR3 protein results from TCRdb running MiXCR on the 5' RACE reads. The table shows roughly 190,000 distinct CDR3 sequences, with 18% occurring only once. This sample is part of a study of T-cell memory formation after mild COVID-19. As for the study in general: TCR clusters mostly belonged to single donors.

This clonotype was obtained from an adult woman who had mild COVID-19 (a few samples of this study predate the infection). Cell type and time point are not known. Sequencing used PBMCs or a T cell subset sorted from them (not recorded which).

CDR3 sequence reads: CASSAGSPLHF. DNA of the CDR3: TGTGCCAGCAGCGCTGGATCACCCCTCCACTTT. The V call is TRBV5-6, the J call TRBJ1-6; D unclear. V was clipped by 4 bases and J by 10 bases, with 6 bases between them. Germline loops: CDR1 SGHDT, CDR2 YYEEEE. This CDR3 is 11 amino acids long.